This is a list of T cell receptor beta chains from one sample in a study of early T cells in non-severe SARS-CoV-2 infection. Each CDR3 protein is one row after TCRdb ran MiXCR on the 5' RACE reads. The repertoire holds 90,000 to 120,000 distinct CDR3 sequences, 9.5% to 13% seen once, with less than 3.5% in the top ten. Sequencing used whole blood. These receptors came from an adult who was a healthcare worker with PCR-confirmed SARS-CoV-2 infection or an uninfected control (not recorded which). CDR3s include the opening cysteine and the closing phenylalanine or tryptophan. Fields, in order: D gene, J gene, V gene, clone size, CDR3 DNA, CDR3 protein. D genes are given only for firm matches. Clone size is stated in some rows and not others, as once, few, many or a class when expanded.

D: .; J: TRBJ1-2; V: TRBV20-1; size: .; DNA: TGCAGTGCTAGGGGTGCCGGGTCTAACTATGGCTACACCTTC; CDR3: CSARGAGSNYGYTF
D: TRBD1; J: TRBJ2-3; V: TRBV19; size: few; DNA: TGTGCCAGTAGACACGCTGGGACAGGGGGCACGGATACGCAGTATTTT; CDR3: CASRHAGTGGTDTQYF
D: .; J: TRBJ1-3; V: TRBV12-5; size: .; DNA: TGTGCTAGTGGTTTGGGCGGACTCTCGGGCTCTGGAAACACCATATATTTT; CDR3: CASGLGGLSGSGNTIYF
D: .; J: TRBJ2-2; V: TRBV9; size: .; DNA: TGTGCCAGCAGCGTAGGGGGCCCCGGGGAGCTGTTTTTT; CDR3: CASSVGGPGELFF
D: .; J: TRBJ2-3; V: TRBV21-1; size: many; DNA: TGTGCCAGCAGCAAAGTCGGGGGCAGGGGACACCCGAGAGATACGCAGTATTTT; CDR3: CASSKVGGRGHPRDTQYF
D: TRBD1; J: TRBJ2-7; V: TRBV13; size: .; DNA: TGTGCCAGCAGACAAACAGGGGTTAGCTACAAGCAGTACTTC; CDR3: CASRQTGVSYKQYF
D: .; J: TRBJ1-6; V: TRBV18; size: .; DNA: TGTGCCAGCTCACAGGACAGAGAGAATTCACCCCTCCACTTT; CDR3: CASSQDRENSPLHF
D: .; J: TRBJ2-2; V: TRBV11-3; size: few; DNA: TGTGCCAGCAGCAATACCCGGGGCCAGGGGACCGGGGAGCTGTTTTTT; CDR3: CASSNTRGQGTGELFF
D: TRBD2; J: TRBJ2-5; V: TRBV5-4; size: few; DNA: TGTGCCAGCAGCCTGGGACTAGCGGTTAAAGAGACCCAGTACTTC; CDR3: CASSLGLAVKETQYF
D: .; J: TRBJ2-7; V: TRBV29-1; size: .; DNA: TGCAGCGTTGGGGAAGGGCCGCCCTACGAGCAGTACTTC; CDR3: CSVGEGPPYEQYF
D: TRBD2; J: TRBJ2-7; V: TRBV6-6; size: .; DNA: TGTGCCAGCAGTTACTCGGAGGGAGGGTACTACGAGCAGTACTTC; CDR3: CASSYSEGGYYEQYF
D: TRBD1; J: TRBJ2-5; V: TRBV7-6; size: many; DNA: TGTGCCAGCAGCTCGGACAGGGGAAAAGAGAAGACCCAGTACTTC; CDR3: CASSSDRGKEKTQYF
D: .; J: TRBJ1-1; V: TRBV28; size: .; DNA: TGTGCCAGCAGTTTATATGGGGGTAACACTGAAGCTTTCTTT; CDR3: CASSLYGGNTEAFF
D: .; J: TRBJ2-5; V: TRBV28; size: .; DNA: TGTGCCAGCAGTGGGGGAATACCAGAGACCCAGTACTTC; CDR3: CASSGGIPETQYF
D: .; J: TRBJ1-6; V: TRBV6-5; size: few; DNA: TGTGCCAGCAGTTACGTCGGGGCCTATAATTCACCCCTCCACTTT; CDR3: CASSYVGAYNSPLHF
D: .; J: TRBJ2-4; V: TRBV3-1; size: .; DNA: TGTGCCAGCAGCCAAGGACAGGTAGCCAAAAACATTCAGTACTTC; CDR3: CASSQGQVAKNIQYF
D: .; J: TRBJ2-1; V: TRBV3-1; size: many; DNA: TGTGCCAGCAGCCCACCCCCACAGGGCCTTATCTGGAGTGAGCAGTTCTTC; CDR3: CASSPPPQGLIWSEQFF
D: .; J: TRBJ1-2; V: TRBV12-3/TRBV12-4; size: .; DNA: TGTGCCAGCAGTTTAGGACCGAGGTTCTACTATGGCTACACCTTC; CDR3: CASSLGPRFYYGYTF
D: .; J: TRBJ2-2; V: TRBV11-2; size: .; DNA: TGTGCCAGCAGCTACCTTTCCCACACGGCCAACACCGGGGAGCTGTTTTTT; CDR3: CASSYLSHTANTGELFF
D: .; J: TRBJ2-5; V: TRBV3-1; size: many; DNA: TGTGCCAGCAGCCAAGATTCCGGGGGGCGGCAAGAGACCCAGTACTTC; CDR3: CASSQDSGGRQETQYF
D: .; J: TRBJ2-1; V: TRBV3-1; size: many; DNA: TGTGCCAGCAGCCAAGCGGGGCGAGCTGAGCAGTTCTTC; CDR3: CASSQAGRAEQFF
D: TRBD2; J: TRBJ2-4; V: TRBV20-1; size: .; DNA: TGCAGTGCTAGAGATGGGGTCGGCGGGAGTCTTGTCATTCAGTACTTC; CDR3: CSARDGVGGSLVIQYF
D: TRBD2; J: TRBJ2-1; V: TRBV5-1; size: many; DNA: TGCGCCAGCAGCTTCCGAAGCGGGGGGGCCGGGAATGAGCAGTTCTTC; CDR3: CASSFRSGGAGNEQFF
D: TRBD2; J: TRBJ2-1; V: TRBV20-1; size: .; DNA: TGCAGTGCTAGTCCCTTAGGGAGGGTCCCGTTCTTC; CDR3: CSASPLGRVPFF
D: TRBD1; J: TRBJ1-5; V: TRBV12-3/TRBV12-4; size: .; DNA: TGTGCCAGCAGCCGCGACAGGGGTTTGAGCAATCAGCCCCAGCATTTT; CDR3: CASSRDRGLSNQPQHF
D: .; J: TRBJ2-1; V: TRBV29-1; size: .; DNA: TGCAGCGTTCACCTAGGTAACCACAATGAGCAGTTCTTC; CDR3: CSVHLGNHNEQFF
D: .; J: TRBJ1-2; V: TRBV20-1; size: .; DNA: TGCAGTGCCCCACAGGGACCTAACTATGGCTACACCTTC; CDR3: CSAPQGPNYGYTF
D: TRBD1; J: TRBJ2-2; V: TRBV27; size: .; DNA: TGTGCCAGCAGTTTATCGGTTGTAACAGGGGGCAAGACCGGGGAGCTGTTTTTT; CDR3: CASSLSVVTGGKTGELFF
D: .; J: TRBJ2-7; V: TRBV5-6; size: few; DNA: TGTGCCAGCAGCTGGGCACATTCCTACGAGCAGTACTTC; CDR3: CASSWAHSYEQYF
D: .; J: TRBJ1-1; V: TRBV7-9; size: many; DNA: TGTGCCAGCAGCTTTCAAGAGCTTGAAGCTTTCTTT; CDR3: CASSFQELEAFF
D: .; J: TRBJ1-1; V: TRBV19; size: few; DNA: TGTGCCAGTAGTACAAACATAGGGTATGAAGCTTTCTTT; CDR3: CASSTNIGYEAFF
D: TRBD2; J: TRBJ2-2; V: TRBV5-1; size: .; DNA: TGCGCCAGCCGCCCCCCTAGCGGGTTGGAACTGTTTTTT; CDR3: CASRPPSGLELFF
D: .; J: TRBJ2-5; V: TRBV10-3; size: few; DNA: TGTGCCATCAGTGATCGGACCTTTGGGACCCAGTACTTC; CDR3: CAISDRTFGTQYF
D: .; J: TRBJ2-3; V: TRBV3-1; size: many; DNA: TGTGCCAGCAGCCAAGGAGGGGATACGCAGTATTTT; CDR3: CASSQGGDTQYF
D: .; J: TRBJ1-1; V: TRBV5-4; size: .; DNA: TGTGCCAGCAGCTTGAGCTTGAACACTGAAGCTTTCTTT; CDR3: CASSLSLNTEAFF
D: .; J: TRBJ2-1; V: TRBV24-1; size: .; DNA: TGTGCCACCAGTGATGACAGGGAGGATGAGCAGTTCTTC; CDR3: CATSDDREDEQFF
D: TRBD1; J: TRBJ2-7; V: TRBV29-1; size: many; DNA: TGCAGCGTCTTGGGACAGGGTACGTCCGAGCAGTACTTC; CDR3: CSVLGQGTSEQYF